These 20 T cell receptor beta chains came from one sample sequenced in a study of blood T cell repertoires in COVID-19 (TCRdb year 2020). Library creation used the immunoSEQ multiplex PCR assay. TCRdb retrieved this table from immuneACCESS and kept in-frame rearrangements only. Not all clones are present; in checked studies, unresolved V genes account for under half, and no reason is known for the remainder. Recorded for this sample are about 15,000 clones; roughly 88% of them occurred a single time. Roughly 30% of the sample goes to the ten largest clones. The sequenced sample consisted of peripheral blood. These receptors originate from a man aged 65 to 79 in a cohort sampled during active COVID-19.

The J gene is TRBJ1-6, the V gene TRBV4-1; D unclear. The V end was cut by 1 base, the J end by 0 bases, with 7 bases between. The germline CDR1 and CDR2 sequences are MGHRA and YSYEKL. The CDR3 totals 16 residues. The CDR3, as DNA: TGCGCCAGCAGCCAAGTAACCGGCTCCTATAATTCACCCCTCCACTTT. It encodes CASSQVTGSYNSPLHF.

The J gene is TRBJ2-7, the V gene TRBV12-3 or TRBV12-4; possible D gene TRBD2, 6 bases. This CDR3 region has 12 residues. Trimming took 8 bases from V and 7 from J, leaving 15 bases between them. This chain's CDR3 is CASGGTDLEQYF. The CDR3 DNA follows: TGTGCCAGCGGGGGGACCGACTTGGAGCAGTACTTC.

The rearrangement uses TRBV4-1 and TRBJ2-2; 10 bases match TRBD2. V trimming: 1 base; J trimming: 5 bases; junction bases outside the gene matches: 7. This CDR3 contains 17 residues. Germline CDR1 and CDR2: MGHRA and YSYEKL. This chain's CDR3 is CASSQAAGGPETGELFF. Written as DNA, the CDR3 is TGCGCCAGCAGCCAAGCAGCGGGAGGGCCAGAAACCGGGGAGCTGTTTTTT.

This clone occurred once. The J gene is TRBJ2-3, the V gene TRBV7-6, with 12 positions matching TRBD1. CDR1 is SGHVS and CDR2 is FNYEAQ in the germline V gene. This CDR3 region has 15 residues. Trimming cost V 5 bases and J 5 bases; bases outside gene matches: 5. CDR3 amino acids: CASSLGQGAGDTQYF. For the CDR3, the DNA is TGTGCCAGCAGCCTGGGACAGGGGGCGGGAGATACGCAGTATTTT.

V usage is TRBV5-8 and J usage is TRBJ1-4; TRBD1 matches 7 bases. The CDR3 sequence is 14 residues long. Germline CDR1 and CDR2: SGHTS and YDEGEE. V lost 2 bases to trimming and J lost 8 bases; unmatched junction nucleotides: 6. In nucleotides, the CDR3 is TGTGCCAGCAGCTTCGCGAGGGGGCCAGAAAAACTGTTTTTT. Translation: CASSFARGPEKLFF.

The J gene is TRBJ1-1, the V gene TRBV7-8; the D is unclear. V shed 3 bases and J shed 1 base, with 9 bases lying between them. The CDR3 extends over 14 amino acids. Germline V gene lookup returns CDR1 SGHVS and CDR2 FQNEAQ. CDR3 amino acids: CASSFGRGNTEAFF. In DNA form, the CDR3 reads TGTGCCAGCAGCTTCGGGCGGGGGAACACTGAAGCTTTCTTT.

V usage is TRBV4-1 and J usage is TRBJ1-6; 7 positions match TRBD1. Germline CDR1 MGHRA, CDR2 YSYEKL. The CDR3 covers 15 residues. Germline trimming cut 4 bases from V and 8 bases from J; bases unmatched to any gene: 8. The CDR3 DNA follows: TGCGCCAGCAGCCCTGTAATAGGGGGCGATTCACCCCTCCACTTT. Protein product: CASSPVIGGDSPLHF.

This clone came up a few times. The genes are TRBV30 and TRBJ2-1, with TRBD2 matching 10 bases. Germline V gene data show CDR1 as GTSNPN and CDR2 as SVGIG (reference sequence). The CDR3 totals 17 residues. The V gene end was trimmed by 4 bases and the J gene end by 6 bases; junction bases not matched to a gene: 15. CDR3 sequence: CAWTRLLTSGIGNEQFF. The CDR3, as DNA: TGTGCCTGGACGAGACTCCTAACTAGCGGGATAGGCAATGAGCAGTTCTTC.

The chain employs TRBV29-1 and TRBJ2-7; the match to TRBD1 covers 9 bases. The CDR3 length is 17 residues. Germline values: CDR1 SQVTM, CDR2 ANQGSEA. After removal of 4 bases from V and 6 bases from J, the junction contained 19 bases not matched to a gene. The CDR3 here is CSVGGAKRTGASAEQYF. The CDR3, as DNA: TGCAGCGTTGGTGGGGCCAAAAGGACAGGGGCCTCAGCCGAGCAGTACTTC.

The CDR3 DNA sequence: TGTGCCAGCAGTCCTCAAAGGAGGAGCTCCTACAATGAGCAGTTCTTC. Its protein is CASSPQRRSSYNEQFF. This sequence joins TRBV28 and TRBJ2-1; D possibly corresponds to TRBD2 (5 bases). CDR1 and CDR2 (germline): MDHEN, SYDVKM. V lost 5 bases and J 0 bases, leaving 14 bases between the germline ends. The CDR3 is 16 residues long.

The rearrangement links TRBV28 to TRBJ1-5, with D unresolved. V was clipped by 0 bases and J by 11 bases, with 8 bases between them. The CDR3 has 12 residues. In germline, CDR1 is MDHEN, CDR2 SYDVKM. CDR3 sequence: CASSLWAGTQHF. CDR3 sequence (DNA): TGTGCCAGCAGTTTATGGGCGGGGACCCAGCATTTT.

The chain combines TRBV7-3 with TRBJ2-1, with D perhaps TRBD2 (5 bases). This CDR3 is 15 amino acids long. Germline V gene data show CDR1 as SGHTA and CDR2 as FQGTGA. V was trimmed by 0 bases and J by 9 bases, leaving 15 bases between them. CDR3 sequence reads: CASSLTLERSGEQFF. CDR3 coding DNA: TGTGCCAGCAGCTTAACGTTAGAGCGGTCGGGTGAGCAGTTCTTC.

V is TRBV3-1 (or the pseudogene TRBV3-2) and J is TRBJ2-3; D uncertain. CDR1 LGHDT and CDR2 YNNKEL come from the germline V gene (reference sequence). The germline V and J ends were trimmed by 1 base and 5 bases, with 10 bases remaining between them. The CDR3 spans 14 residues. Here the CDR3 DNA reads TGTGCCAGCAGCCAAGTACCTAGGCGAGATACGCAGTATTTT. Its translation is CASSQVPRRDTQYF.

The J gene is TRBJ2-7, the V gene TRBV5-4; 8 bases are shared with TRBD2. The CDR3 totals 16 residues. J lost 3 bases, V lost 3 bases, and 11 bases had no gene match. Germline CDR1 and CDR2: SGHNT and YYREEE (reference sequence). The CDR3 DNA follows: TGTGCCAGCAGCTCTCATGGGCTGGCGGGGGGCTACGAGCAGTACTTC. This sequence encodes CASSSHGLAGGYEQYF.

This chain uses TRBV18 with TRBJ2-7; 7 bases are a match to TRBD1. V lost 1 base to trimming and J lost 3 bases; unmatched junction nucleotides: 6. Germline lookup yields CDR1 KGHSH and CDR2 LQKENI. This CDR3 region has 15 residues. CDR3 in amino acids: CASSPQGALLYEQYF. The CDR3 DNA follows: TGTGCCAGCTCACCACAGGGGGCCCTGCTCTACGAGCAGTACTTC.

This rearrangement joins TRBV10-3 to TRBJ2-1, with 7 bases identical to TRBD2. Germline CDR1 is ENHRY and CDR2 is SYGVKD. The CDR3 consists of 13 residues. V lost 6 bases, J lost 4 bases, and 3 bases stayed unmatched. In DNA, the CDR3 is TGTGCCATCAGGGGACTATCTTACAATGAGCAGTTCTTC. Protein product: CAIRGLSYNEQFF.

The rearrangement links TRBV7-6 to TRBJ2-1; 9 nucleotides line up with TRBD2. The germline V gene encodes CDR1 SGHVS and CDR2 FNYEAQ. The CDR3 has 17 residues. The J segment lost 0 bases and the V segment lost 3 bases, leaving 6 bases of the junction unmatched. The CDR3, as DNA: TGTGCCAGCAGCTTGGGGGGACTAGCAAGCTCCTACAATGAGCAGTTCTTC. This encodes CASSLGGLASSYNEQFF.

V is TRBV7-8 and J is TRBJ1-5, with TRBD1 matching over 8 bases. CDR1 is SGHVS and CDR2 is FQNEAQ in the germline V gene. The CDR3 totals 14 residues. The junction had 7 bases not matched to a gene; V was cut back by 3 bases and J by 9 bases. CDR3 coding DNA: TGTGCCAGCAGCTTCGGACAGGGAGGGGGGCCCCAGCATTTT. Encoded protein: CASSFGQGGGPQHF.

This chain links TRBV6-4 with TRBJ1-4; 7 bases line up with TRBD1. V was clipped by 6 bases and J by 5 bases; unmatched bases: 6. CDR3 length equals 14 residues. Germline V lookup: CDR1 MRHNA, CDR2 SNTAGT. The CDR3 bases are TGTGCCAGCAGCCTCGGGACAGAAAATGAAAAACTGTTTTTT. This codes for CASSLGTENEKLFF.

V and J are TRBV5-8 and TRBJ2-7; weak D call: TRBD1 (5 bases). The V end lost 5 bases, the J end lost 4 bases, and 19 bases lay between the germline ends. Germline loops: CDR1 SGHTS, CDR2 YDEGEE. This CDR3 has 15 amino acids. In nucleotides, the CDR3 is TGTGCCAGCAGTCGATTTGGACACAGTAGTTACGAGCAGTACTTC. Amino acid sequence: CASSRFGHSSYEQYF.